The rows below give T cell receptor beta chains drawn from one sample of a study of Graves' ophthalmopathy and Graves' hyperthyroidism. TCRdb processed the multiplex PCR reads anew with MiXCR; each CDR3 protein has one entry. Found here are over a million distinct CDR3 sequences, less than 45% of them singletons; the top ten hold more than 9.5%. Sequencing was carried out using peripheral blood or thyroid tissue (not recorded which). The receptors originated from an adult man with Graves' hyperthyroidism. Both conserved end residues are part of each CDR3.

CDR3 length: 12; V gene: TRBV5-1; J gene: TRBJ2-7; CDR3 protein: CASSLPGDEQYF
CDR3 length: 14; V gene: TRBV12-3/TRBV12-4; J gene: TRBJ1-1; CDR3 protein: CAISESTGTAEAFF
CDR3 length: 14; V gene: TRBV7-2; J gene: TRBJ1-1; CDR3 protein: CASSLGRGNTEAFF
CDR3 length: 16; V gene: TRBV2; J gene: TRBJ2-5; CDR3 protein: CASSELARTYQETQYF
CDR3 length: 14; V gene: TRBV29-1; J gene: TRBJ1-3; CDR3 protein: CSANDRSSGNTIYF
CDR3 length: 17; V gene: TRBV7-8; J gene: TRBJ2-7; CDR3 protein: CASSVAGTSGGPYEQYF
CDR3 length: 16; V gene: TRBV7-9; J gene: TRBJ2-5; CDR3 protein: CSSSRTSGLWDETQYF
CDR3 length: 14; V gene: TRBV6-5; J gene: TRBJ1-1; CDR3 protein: CASSQGTASIEAFF
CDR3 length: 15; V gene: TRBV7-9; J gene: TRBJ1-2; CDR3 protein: CASSPEPQLTYGYTF
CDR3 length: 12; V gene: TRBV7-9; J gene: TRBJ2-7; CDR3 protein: CASSPTSTEQYF
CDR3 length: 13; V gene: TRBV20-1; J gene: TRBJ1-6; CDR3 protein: CSATPDHNSPLHF
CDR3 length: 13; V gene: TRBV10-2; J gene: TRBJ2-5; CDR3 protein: CASSRRLEETQYF
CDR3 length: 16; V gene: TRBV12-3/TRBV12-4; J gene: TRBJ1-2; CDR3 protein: CASSLNTRRGFYGYTF
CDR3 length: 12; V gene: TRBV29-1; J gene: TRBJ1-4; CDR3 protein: CSVETANEKLFF
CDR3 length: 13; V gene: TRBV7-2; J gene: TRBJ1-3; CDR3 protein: CASSLAPGNTIYF
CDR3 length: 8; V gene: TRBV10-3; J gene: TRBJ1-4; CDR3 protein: CAISQGTF
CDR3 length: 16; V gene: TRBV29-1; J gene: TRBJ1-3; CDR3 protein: CSVEDRGTGSGNTIYF
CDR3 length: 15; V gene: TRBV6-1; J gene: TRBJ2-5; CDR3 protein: CASSEEYGMGETQYF
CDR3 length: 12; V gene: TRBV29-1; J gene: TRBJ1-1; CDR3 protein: CTAGRGRTEAFF
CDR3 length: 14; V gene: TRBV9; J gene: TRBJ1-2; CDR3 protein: CASSEEGTAYGYTF
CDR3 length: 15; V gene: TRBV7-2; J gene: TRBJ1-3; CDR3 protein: CASSVYSVPGNTIYF
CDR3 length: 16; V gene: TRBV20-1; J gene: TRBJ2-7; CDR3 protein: CSARASLRPSSYEQYF
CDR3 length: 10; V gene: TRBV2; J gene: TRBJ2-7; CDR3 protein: CASSASEQYF
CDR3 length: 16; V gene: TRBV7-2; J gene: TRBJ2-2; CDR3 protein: CASSSLRGGRTGELFF
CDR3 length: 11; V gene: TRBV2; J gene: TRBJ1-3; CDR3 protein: CASSEGQTIYF
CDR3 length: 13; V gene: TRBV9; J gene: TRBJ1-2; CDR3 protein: CASTRTGSNGYTF
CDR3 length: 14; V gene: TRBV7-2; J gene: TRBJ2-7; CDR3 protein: CASSFPGLGYEQYF
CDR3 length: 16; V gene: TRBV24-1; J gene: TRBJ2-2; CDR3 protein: CATSDRLAGDTGELFF
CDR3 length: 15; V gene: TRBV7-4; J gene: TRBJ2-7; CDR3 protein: CASSEGYWLIYEQYF
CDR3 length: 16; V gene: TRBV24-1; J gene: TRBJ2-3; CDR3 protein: CATSDRTGSGSDTQYF
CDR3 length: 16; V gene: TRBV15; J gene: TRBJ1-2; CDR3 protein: CATSSSTGTPSYGYTF
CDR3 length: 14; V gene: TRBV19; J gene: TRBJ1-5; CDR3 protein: CASSMRQMNQPQHF
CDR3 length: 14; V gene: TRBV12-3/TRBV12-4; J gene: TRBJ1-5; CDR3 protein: CASSSHMTTGPQHF
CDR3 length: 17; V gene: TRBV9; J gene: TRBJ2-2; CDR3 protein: CASSPWGAGRNTGELFF
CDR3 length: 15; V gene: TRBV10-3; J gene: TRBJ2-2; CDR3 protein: CAIRAQDLGTGELFF
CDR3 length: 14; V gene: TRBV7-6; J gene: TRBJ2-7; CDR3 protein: CASSPGTSPGEQYF
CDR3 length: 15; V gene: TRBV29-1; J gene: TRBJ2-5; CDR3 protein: CSVEVATSWEETQYF
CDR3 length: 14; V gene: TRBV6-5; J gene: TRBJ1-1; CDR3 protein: CASSYSTMNTEAFF
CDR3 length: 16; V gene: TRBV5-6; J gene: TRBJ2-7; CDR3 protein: CASSLATSGRYYEQYF
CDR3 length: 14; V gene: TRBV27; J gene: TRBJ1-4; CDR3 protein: CASSRRGAVEKLFF
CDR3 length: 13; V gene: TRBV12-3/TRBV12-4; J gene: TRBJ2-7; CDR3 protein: CASTLGATYEQYF
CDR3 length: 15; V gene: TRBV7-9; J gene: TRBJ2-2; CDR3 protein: CASSLRASGTGELFF
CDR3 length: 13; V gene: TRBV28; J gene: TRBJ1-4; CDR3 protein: CASSVKRNEKLFF
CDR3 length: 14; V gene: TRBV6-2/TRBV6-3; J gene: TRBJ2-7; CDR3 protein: CASTPTGGYYEQYF
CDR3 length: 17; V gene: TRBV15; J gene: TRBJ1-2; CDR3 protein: CATSDDGAGQRSYGYTF
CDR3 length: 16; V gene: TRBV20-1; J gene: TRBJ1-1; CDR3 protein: CSARPLRGQGNTEAFF
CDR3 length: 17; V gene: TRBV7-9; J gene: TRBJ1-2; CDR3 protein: CASSRKVEPRQAYGYTF
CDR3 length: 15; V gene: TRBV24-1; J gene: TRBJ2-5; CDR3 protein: CATSDESEGRETQYF
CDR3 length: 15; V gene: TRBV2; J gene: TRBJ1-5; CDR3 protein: CASSGTVISNQPQHF
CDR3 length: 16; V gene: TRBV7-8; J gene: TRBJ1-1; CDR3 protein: CASSLGTGSPGTEAFF
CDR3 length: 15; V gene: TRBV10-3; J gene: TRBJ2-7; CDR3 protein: CAISFGADRNNEQYF